Listed here are 30 T cell receptor beta chains from one sample, sequenced in a study of blood T cell repertoires in COVID-19. The method was immunoSEQ multiplex PCR; TCRdb's version includes in-frame clones alone and lacks a portion of them. The sample lists about 430,000 clones; around 90% were seen once. The specimen sequenced was peripheral blood. The receptor set was obtained from a man in his late teens or twenties with COVID-19, enrolled during active disease.

This clone was counted only a few times. The CDR3: CASIAGVRPDGEQYF. CDR3 in DNA: TGTGCCAGCATCGCAGGGGTCCGGCCTGATGGGGAGCAGTACTTC. The V and J genes are TRBV7-9 and TRBJ2-7; TRBD1 might be the D (6 bases). The V end was cut by 7 bases, the J end by 7 bases, with 23 bases between. CDR1 is SEHNR, CDR2 FQNEAQ, per germline (reference sequence). This CDR3 is 15 amino acids long.

This sequence joins TRBV19 and TRBJ2-2; unclear D gene. Deletions cut 2 bases from V and 5 bases from J, with 9 bases between. CDR1 is LNHDA, CDR2 SQIVND, per germline (reference sequence). CDR3 size: 14 residues. The CDR3 region is CASSIQSTTGELFF. CDR3 coding DNA: TGTGCCAGTAGTATACAAAGCACTACCGGGGAGCTGTTTTTT. Variable domain in full (rest from reference TRBV19 and TRBJ2-2): DGGITQSPKYLFRKEGQNVTLSCEQNLNHDAMYWYRQDPGQGLRLIYYSQIVNDFQKGDIAEGYSVSREKKESFPLTVTSAQKNPTAFYLCASSIQSTTGELFFGEGSRLTVL.

The CDR3 protein is CASSSGTSGSTQYF. For the CDR3, the DNA is TGTGCCAGCAGCTCGGGGACTAGCGGGAGCACGCAGTATTTT. The rearrangement links TRBV7-3 to TRBJ2-3, with 14 bases fitting TRBD2. J gave up 9 bases and V 4 bases, and 3 bases lay outside the gene matches. Germline values: CDR1 SGHTA, CDR2 FQGTGA. CDR3 length: 14 amino acids.

CDR3: CASSLVQDSKNIQYF. The CDR3 bases are TGTGCCAGCAGTTTAGTACAGGATTCCAAAAACATTCAGTACTTC. The chain links TRBV28 to TRBJ2-4; perhaps TRBD1 as D (5 bases). The length of the CDR3 is 15 residues. Trimming cost V 2 bases and J 2 bases, with 10 bases left between them. Germline values: CDR1 MDHEN, CDR2 SYDVKM.

The chain links TRBV6-5 to TRBJ1-1; weak D call: TRBD1 (6 bases). The CDR3 spans 15 residues. CDR1 MNHEY and CDR2 SVGAGI come from the germline V gene. Trimming removed 2 bases at V and 6 bases at J, with 16 bases between. CDR3 region: CASSYVRGGGSEAFF. CDR3 bases: TGTGCCAGCAGTTACGTGAGGGGAGGGGGTTCTGAAGCTTTCTTT.

This chain links TRBV9 with TRBJ2-1; D possibly corresponds to TRBD2 (6 bases). The V and J ends lost 3 bases and 7 bases respectively, with 14 bases between them. Germline V gene data show CDR1 as SGDLS and CDR2 as YYNGEE. CDR3 length equals 14 residues. CDR3: CASSAGSVLNEQFF. In DNA form, the CDR3 reads TGTGCCAGCAGCGCCGGGAGTGTCTTAAATGAGCAGTTCTTC.

V gene TRBV11-2 combines with J gene TRBJ2-1; 11 bases are a match to TRBD2. The length of the CDR3 is 16 residues. Germline-derived CDR1 and CDR2 are SGHAT and FQNNGV. The J segment lost 6 bases and the V segment lost 5 bases, leaving 9 bases of the junction unmatched. The CDR3 DNA is TGTGCCAGCAGCATCGTACTAGCGGGAGTAGGCAATGAGCAGTTCTTC. Its protein is CASSIVLAGVGNEQFF.

The rearrangement links TRBV7-9 to TRBJ2-7; TRBD2 might be the D (6 bases). V was shortened by 5 bases and J by 0 bases, with 17 bases between the two germline ends. This CDR3 has 16 amino acids. Per the germline V gene, CDR1 is SEHNR and CDR2 is FQNEAQ (reference sequence). CDR3 amino acids: CASSDPRDFPSYEQYF. CDR3 bases: TGTGCCAGCAGCGACCCCCGGGACTTCCCCTCCTACGAGCAGTACTTC.

The J gene is TRBJ1-1, the V gene TRBV11-2; D might be TRBD1 (6 bases). V dropped 5 bases and J dropped 1 base, with 17 bases sitting between them. This CDR3 has 16 amino acids. Germline CDR1 is SGHAT and CDR2 is FQNNGV. CDR3 amino acids: CASSPFSGTPNTEAFF. In DNA, the CDR3 is TGTGCCAGCAGCCCCTTTTCCGGGACACCGAACACTGAAGCTTTCTTT.

This chain uses TRBV25-1 with TRBJ1-4, with D hard to call. V lost 2 bases to trimming and J lost 4 bases, with 11 bases between them. The CDR3 length is 15 residues. Germline V gene data show CDR1 as MGHDK and CDR2 as SYGVNS. The CDR3 sequence: CASSERQTLNEKLFF. CDR3 coding DNA: TGTGCCAGCAGTGAACGGCAGACACTTAATGAAAAACTGTTTTTT.

The gene calls are TRBV3-1 (or the pseudogene TRBV3-2) and TRBJ1-5; D is possibly TRBD1 (6 bases). This CDR3 region has 16 residues. Germline lookup yields CDR1 LGHDT and CDR2 YNNKEL (reference sequence). Trimming left V 3 bases short and J 3 bases short, with 15 bases between. The CDR3 here is CASSQGGRRANQPQHF. As DNA, the CDR3 is TGTGCCAGCAGCCAGGGGGGGCGACGGGCCAATCAGCCCCAGCATTTT.

The chain carries TRBV7-3 and TRBJ2-2; D is uncertain. Per germline, CDR1 SGHTA and CDR2 FQGTGA. This CDR3 region has 12 residues. V dropped 6 bases and J dropped 4 bases, with 6 bases sitting between them. CDR3 DNA: TGTGCCAGCAGTACGAGCACCGGGGAGCTGTTTTTT. Its protein is CASSTSTGELFF.

V and J are TRBV7-9 and TRBJ2-7; 10 bases agree with TRBD2. This CDR3 is 15 amino acids long. Germline loops: CDR1 SEHNR, CDR2 FQNEAQ (reference sequence). J lost 3 bases, V lost 5 bases, and 7 bases had no gene match. The CDR3 loop reads CASSPPSGSLYEQYF. The CDR3 DNA reads TGTGCCAGCAGCCCCCCTAGCGGGAGTCTCTACGAGCAGTACTTC.

The rearrangement links TRBV7-9 to TRBJ2-1; TRBD2 agrees at 11 bases. Germline V CDR1 and CDR2: SEHNR, FQNEAQ (reference sequence). The junction had 4 bases not matched to a gene; V was cut back by 5 bases and J by 4 bases. This CDR3 has 15 amino acids. The CDR3 spells CASSPGLAGYNEQFF. CDR3 DNA: TGTGCCAGCAGCCCCGGACTAGCGGGTTACAATGAGCAGTTCTTC.

This sequence joins TRBV3-1 (or the pseudogene TRBV3-2) and TRBJ2-3; 11 nucleotides match TRBD2. Germline CDR1 reads LGHDT; CDR2 reads YNNKEL (reference sequence). Trimming took 6 bases from V and 0 from J; bases not matched to a gene: 17. The CDR3 is 20 residues long. The CDR3 loop is CASSHAPSSGGRRSTDTQYF. The CDR3 DNA follows: TGTGCCAGCAGTCATGCCCCATCTAGCGGGGGGCGGAGGAGCACAGATACGCAGTATTTT.

The chain combines TRBV19 with TRBJ2-2; D perhaps matches TRBD1 (6 bases). CDR1 is LNHDA, CDR2 SQIVND, per germline (reference sequence). Trimming took off 6 bases at V and 4 bases at J, with 21 bases between the two ends. CDR3 length equals 17 residues. CDR3 residues: CASSTRDRRILTGELFF. DNA of the CDR3: TGTGCCAGTAGCACCCGTGACAGGAGGATTCTCACCGGGGAGCTGTTTTTT.

The rearrangement joins TRBV5-1 to TRBJ2-7, with 8 nucleotides matching TRBD1. Germline lookup yields CDR1 SGHRS and CDR2 YFSETQ. The CDR3 covers 15 residues. V dropped 3 bases and J dropped 6; count of bases not matched to a gene: 11. For the CDR3, the DNA is TGCGCCAGCAGCTGGACCCCACAGGGGGGACCCGAGCAGTACTTC. Protein: CASSWTPQGGPEQYF.

The chain joins TRBV29-1 to TRBJ2-1; 11 nucleotides line up with TRBD2. CDR1 is SQVTM and CDR2 is ANQGSEA in the germline V gene. V lost 2 bases, J lost 8 bases, and 8 bases stayed unmatched. The CDR3 extends over 15 amino acids. The CDR3 reads CSVEPVAGGPYEQFF. CDR3 DNA sequence: TGCAGCGTTGAACCAGTAGCGGGAGGGCCGTATGAGCAGTTCTTC.

In its sample, this clone was seen a few times. This sequence joins TRBV3-1 (or the pseudogene TRBV3-2) and TRBJ2-5, with 8 bases aligning to TRBD2. The CDR3 has 13 residues. The ends lost 7 bases at V and 2 bases at J; junction bases unmatched: 3. Germline V gives CDR1 LGHDT, CDR2 YNNKEL (reference sequence). DNA of the CDR3: TGTGCCAGCAAAGCGGGGGCTCAAGAGACCCAGTACTTC. Its translation: CASKAGAQETQYF.

The chain employs TRBV12-5 and TRBJ2-3; D is perhaps TRBD2 (5 bases). V lost 0 bases to trimming and J lost 6 bases, with 10 bases between them. The CDR3 is 14 amino acids. The V gene's germline CDR1 is LGHNT and CDR2 FRNRAP. The chain's CDR3 is CASGLVRRADTQYF. CDR3 nucleotide sequence: TGTGCTAGTGGTTTGGTAAGGCGGGCGGATACGCAGTATTTT. The whole variable domain, filled in from reference TRBV12-5 and TRBJ2-3, reads DARVTQTPRHKVTEMGQEVTMRCQPILGHNTVFWYRQTMMQGLELLAYFRNRAPLDDSGMPKDRFSAEMPDATLATLKIQPSEPRDSAVYFCASGLVRRADTQYFGPGTRLTVL.

V gene TRBV7-9 combines with J gene TRBJ2-7; D is possibly TRBD1 (5 bases). This CDR3 region has 13 residues. Germline V gene sequence: CDR1 SEHNR, CDR2 FQNEAQ (reference sequence). V shed 5 bases and J shed 0 bases, with 8 bases lying between them. The CDR3 here is CASSLGHSYEQYF. Written as DNA, the CDR3 is TGTGCCAGCAGCCTCGGACACTCCTACGAGCAGTACTTC. The whole variable domain, filled in from reference TRBV7-9 and TRBJ2-7, reads DTGVSQNPRHKITKRGQNVTFRCDPISEHNRLYWYRQTLGQGPEFLTYFQNEAQLEKSRLLSDRFSAERPKGSFSTLEIQRTEQGDSAMYLCASSLGHSYEQYFGPGTRLTVT.

The rearrangement links TRBV27 to TRBJ1-2, with D maybe TRBD1 (5 bases). This CDR3 is 15 amino acids long. Germline CDR1 MNHEY, CDR2 SMNVEV (reference sequence). V lost 7 bases, J lost 4 bases, and 19 bases lay in between. The CDR3 DNA reads TGTGCCAGCACTAAGACCGAAAGGGGAGGCTATGGCTACACCTTC. Translated: CASTKTERGGYGYTF.

This clone was counted once. V is TRBV11-3 and J is TRBJ2-1; a weak D match, TRBD2 (5 bases). The CDR3 is 17 amino acids. CDR1 is SGHNT, CDR2 YENEEA, per germline. Trimming took off 4 bases at V and 0 bases at J, with 16 bases between the two ends. In DNA, the CDR3 is TGTGCCAGCAGCTCACCTTCCGGTGGGAGCTCCTACAATGAGCAGTTCTTC. Translation gives CASSSPSGGSSYNEQFF. Combining the CDR3 with reference TRBV11-3 and TRBJ2-1 gives the whole variable domain EAGVVQSPRYKIIEKKQPVAFWCNPISGHNTLYWYLQNLGQGPELLIRYENEEAVDDSQLPKDRFSAERLKGVDSTLKIQPAELGDSAVYLCASSSPSGGSSYNEQFFGPGTRLTVL.

This clone was seen only once. Written as DNA, the CDR3 is TGTGCCAGCAGCTTAGTCTCTAGCGGGATCAGGGATACGCAGTATTTT. Amino acids: CASSLVSSGIRDTQYF. V usage is TRBV7-2 and J usage is TRBJ2-3, with TRBD2 matching over 9 bases. CDR1 is SGHTA, CDR2 FQGNSA, per germline. V was clipped by 1 base and J by 6 bases; unmatched bases: 8. The CDR3 loop spans 16 amino acids.

The chain combines TRBV27 with TRBJ1-6, with TRBD1 as a possible D gene (6 bases). V was shortened by 2 bases and J by 4 bases, with 9 bases between the two germline ends. The CDR3 has 15 residues. The germline CDR1 and CDR2 sequences are MNHEY and SMNVEV (reference sequence). In DNA, the CDR3 is TGTGCCAGCAGTTTAGTGGGACATTATAATTCACCCCTCCACTTT. This sequence encodes CASSLVGHYNSPLHF.

To note about this clone: Other DNA sequences from this sample encode an identical CDR3 as well. V gene TRBV11-2 combines with J gene TRBJ1-1; D is undetermined. Trimming left V 1 base short and J 3 bases short, with 9 bases between. CDR1 is SGHAT and CDR2 is FQNNGV in the germline V gene. The CDR3 totals 14 residues. CDR3 sequence (DNA): TGTGCCAGCAGCTTAGTAGGCGGGGACACTGAAGCTTTCTTT. Its translation: CASSLVGGDTEAFF.

V is TRBV5-6 and J is TRBJ2-7; D might be TRBD2 (5 bases). V was trimmed by 4 bases and J by 1 base, leaving 15 bases between them. CDR1 and CDR2 (germline): SGHDT, YYEEEE. The CDR3 consists of 15 residues. CDR3 sequence (DNA): TGTGCCAGCAGCACCTTCGGGTCGGGGTCCTACGAGCAGTACTTC. Translated, it gives CASSTFGSGSYEQYF.

This rearrangement joins TRBV9 to TRBJ2-1, with 12 bases identical to TRBD1. This CDR3 spans 16 amino acids. Looked up from germline, CDR1 is SGDLS and CDR2 is YYNGEE. J lost 7 bases, V lost 4 bases, and 9 bases had no gene match. CDR3 DNA sequence: TGTGCCAGCAGCACTCCCGGGACAGGGGGCGCAAATGAGCAGTTCTTC. Translating gives CASSTPGTGGANEQFF.

This chain joins TRBV2 and TRBJ2-7; 8 nucleotides line up with TRBD1. The V gene end was trimmed by 10 bases and the J gene end by 4 bases; junction bases not matched to a gene: 6. Germline CDR1 SNHLY, CDR2 FYNNEI. This CDR3 is 12 amino acids long. CDR3 nucleotide sequence: TGTGCCACCGGGACAGGATCATACGAGCAGTACTTC. Protein: CATGTGSYEQYF. The whole variable domain, remainder taken from reference TRBV2 and TRBJ2-7, is EPEVTQTPSHQVTQMGQEVILRCVPISNHLYFYWYRQILGQKVEFLVSFYNNEISEKSEIFDDQFSVERPDGSNFTLKIRSTKLEDSAMYFCATGTGSYEQYFGPGTRLTVT.

The chain uses TRBV19 and TRBJ1-3, with D maybe TRBD1 (6 bases). Germline CDR1 is LNHDA and CDR2 is SQIVND (reference sequence). The CDR3 consists of 12 residues. The V end was cut by 5 bases, the J end by 11 bases, with 13 bases between. The CDR3 protein is CASSLPQGPIYF. The CDR3, as DNA: TGTGCCAGTAGTCTACCACAGGGCCCCATATATTTT.